Below, 15 T cell receptor beta chains from the same sample are listed, as sequenced in a study of post-analysis software for immune sequencing data. These TCRs are of unknown antigen specificity. Study observations and caveats: With TRBV5-6, TRBV5-1 and TRBV20-1 included, about five TRBV segments were more frequent in patients than in controls.

Unique molecular identifiers were present in the TCR beta cDNA libraries. One entry per CDR3 protein, called by TCRdb with MiXCR from the PCR reads. The sample contains under 900,000 distinct CDR3 sequences, around 50% of which appear only once. The sequencing sample was made of blood. These receptors were obtained from a girl aged 10 to 17 with multiple sclerosis.

This rearrangement joins TRBV20-1 to TRBJ2-7; TRBD1 matches at 9 bases. The CDR3 has 14 residues. CDR1 DFQATT and CDR2 SNEGSKA come from the germline V gene (reference sequence). V shed 3 bases and J 2 bases; nucleotides not matched to a gene: 5. DNA of the CDR3: TGCAGTGCTAGTCGGGACAGGGATACCTACGAGCAGTACTTC. This gives the protein CSASRDRDTYEQYF.

The CDR3 DNA is TGTGCCAGCAGCTTAGGGTCTGACAATGAGCAGTTCTTC. It translates to CASSLGSDNEQFF. The rearrangement uses TRBV7-9 and TRBJ2-1; D is unresolved. The CDR3 has 13 amino acids. The V end lost 1 base, the J end lost 5 bases, and 6 bases lay between the germline ends. Germline V gene lookup returns CDR1 SEHNR and CDR2 FQNEAQ (reference sequence).

The rearrangement joins TRBV12-3 or TRBV12-4 to TRBJ2-5, with D uncertain. The CDR3 contains 12 residues. Trimming stripped 4 bases from V and 5 bases from J, with 8 bases between. The CDR3 loop reads CASSSNGETQYF. CDR3 bases: TGTGCCAGCAGTTCCAATGGGGAGACCCAGTACTTC.

V and J are TRBV5-1 and TRBJ1-1; D not resolved. The V end lost 0 bases, the J end lost 0 bases, and 12 bases lay between the germline ends. From germline, CDR1 is SGHRS and CDR2 YFSETQ. The CDR3 spans 16 residues. CDR3 residues: CASSLVTVTMNTEAFF. CDR3 nucleotide sequence: TGCGCCAGCAGCTTGGTCACGGTTACCATGAACACTGAAGCTTTCTTT.

V is TRBV29-1 and J is TRBJ2-1; TRBD2 agrees at 9 bases. The junction had 19 bases not matched to a gene; V was cut back by 8 bases and J by 8 bases. The length of the CDR3 is 16 residues. Per the germline V gene, CDR1 is SQVTM and CDR2 is ANQGSEA. The CDR3 DNA reads as TGCAGCTCAACCCTCTGGGGCGGGAGGGCCGAGTATGAGCAGTTCTTC. Protein sequence: CSSTLWGGRAEYEQFF.

This clonotype came up a few times. The chain links TRBV7-9 to TRBJ2-1; TRBD2 might be the D (5 bases). Germline loops: CDR1 SEHNR, CDR2 FQNEAQ (reference sequence). The length of the CDR3 is 16 residues. The V end lost 0 bases, the J end lost 4 bases, and 13 bases lay between the germline ends. In nucleotides, the CDR3 is TGTGCCAGCAGCTTAGCGGTCAGCGGACCGTACAATGAGCAGTTCTTC. Translating gives CASSLAVSGPYNEQFF.

This clonotype was counted a few times. This chain connects TRBV20-1 to TRBJ2-7, with a possible D match to TRBD2 (6 bases). CDR3 length equals 10 residues. Between the trimmed V and J ends, which lost 6 bases and 7 bases, there was a span of 10 bases. Germline V lookup: CDR1 DFQATT, CDR2 SNEGSKA (reference sequence). CDR3 sequence: CSAPGGEQYF. The CDR3 DNA is TGCAGTGCCCCCGGGGGTGAGCAGTACTTC.

V usage is TRBV4-1 and J usage is TRBJ2-4, with 12 bases aligning to TRBD2. TRBJ2-5 matches the DNA end more closely, so the J call is doubtful. The CDR3 has 17 residues. The germline V gene encodes CDR1 MGHRA and CDR2 YSYEKL. The CDR3 DNA follows: TGCGCCAGCAGCCAAGACCGGACTAGCGGGACCCAAGAGACCCAGTACTTC. This translates into CASSQDRTSGTQETQYF.

The V call is TRBV27, the J call TRBJ2-1; TRBD1 matches 11 bases. V lost 5 bases, J lost 5 bases, and 5 bases stayed unmatched. This CDR3 comprises 15 residues. From germline, CDR1 is MNHEY and CDR2 SMNVEV (reference sequence). CDR3 sequence reads: CASSIPGQGDNEQFF. As DNA, the CDR3 is TGTGCCAGCAGTATACCGGGACAGGGGGACAATGAGCAGTTCTTC.

This rearrangement joins TRBV6-1 to TRBJ2-7; 8 nucleotides line up with TRBD2. Gene TRBJ2-5 matches the end of the DNA better, so the J call may be wrong. The CDR3 runs 15 residues. The V gene's germline CDR1 is MNHNS and CDR2 SASEGT. CDR3 sequence reads: CASSVDGGAPETQYF. The CDR3 DNA follows: TGTGCCAGCAGTGTCGACGGGGGGGCCCCAGAGACCCAGTACTTC.

This chain joins TRBV11-2 and TRBJ2-7; D remains ambiguous. The CDR3 is made up of 12 amino acids. Germline assignment: CDR1 SGHAT and CDR2 FQNNGV. V gave up 5 bases and J gave up 4 bases, with 9 bases separating them. The CDR3 loop reads CASSLPNYEQYF. In nucleotides, the CDR3 is TGTGCCAGCAGCCTTCCCAATTACGAGCAGTACTTC.

The CDR3 region is CASRPGTSGSNNEQFF. The CDR3 nucleotides are TGTGCCAGCAGACCCGGGACTAGCGGGAGTAACAATGAGCAGTTCTTC. The chain carries TRBV5-4 and TRBJ2-1, with 14 bases lining up with TRBD2. With 5 bases clipped from V and 5 bases from J, the junction kept 6 bases outside the gene matches. The CDR3 loop spans 16 amino acids. Germline loops: CDR1 SGHNT, CDR2 YYREEE (reference sequence).

CDR3 loop: CASSQAGFREETQYF. The CDR3 coding sequence is TGTGCCAGCAGCCAAGCGGGGTTCCGCGAGGAGACCCAGTACTTC. V usage is TRBV3-1 and J usage is TRBJ2-5, with D maybe TRBD2 (5 bases). Trimming stripped 1 base from V and 5 bases from J, with 14 bases between. Germline loops: CDR1 LGHDT, CDR2 YNNKEL (reference sequence). CDR3 length: 15 amino acids.

This chain links TRBV5-1 with TRBJ2-7; D remains ambiguous. The CDR3 consists of 13 residues. V lost 2 bases and J 2 bases, leaving 8 bases between the germline ends. Germline CDR1 reads SGHRS; CDR2 reads YFSETQ. The CDR3 sequence: CASSFERTYEQYF. CDR3 DNA sequence: TGCGCCAGCAGCTTCGAACGGACCTACGAGCAGTACTTC.

V gene TRBV20-1 combines with J gene TRBJ2-7; D might be TRBD2 (5 bases). The end of the DNA aligns better with TRBJ2-5, so the J call may be wrong. The CDR3 totals 15 residues. Looked up from germline, CDR1 is DFQATT and CDR2 is SNEGSKA (reference sequence). The CDR3 sequence is CSARDDEGSAWTQYF. In DNA, the CDR3 is TGCAGTGCTAGAGATGACGAGGGTTCGGCTTGGACCCAGTACTTC.